A selection of T cell receptor beta chains follows, all from one sample in a study of blood T cells in healthy people across ages. MiXCR, applied by TCRdb to the 5' RACE reads, yields one record per CDR3 protein. This sample yields roughly 2 million distinct CDR3 sequences, of which 40% to 55% are seen a single time; roughly 2.1% belongs to the top ten. The specimen was blood. These receptors came from a woman aged 35 to 49 in good health. Both conserved end residues are part of each CDR3. A D gene is named only where the DNA matches it firmly. The size of a clone is reported for some rows only, either as once, few or many, or as a class for expanded clones.

TRBJ2-7,TRBV20-1,TRBD1,few,CSARTGDSYEQYF,TGCAGTGCTCGGACAGGCGACTCCTACGAGCAGTACTTC
TRBJ1-1,TRBV7-2,.,.,CASSPRGSSGTEAFF,TGTGCCAGCAGCCCACGGGGGAGCTCGGGCACTGAAGCTTTCTTT
TRBJ2-3,TRBV6-5,TRBD2,.,CASSPRGVEDTQYF,TGTGCCAGCAGCCCCCGGGGGGTCGAGGATACGCAGTATTTT
TRBJ2-2,TRBV10-3,.,.,CAIRTASNTGELFF,TGTGCCATCAGGACAGCCTCTAACACCGGGGAGCTGTTTTTT
TRBJ1-6,TRBV5-5,.,.,CASSRSGRGNNSPLHF,TGTGCCAGCAGCCGCTCCGGCAGGGGAAATAATTCACCCCTCCACTTT
TRBJ1-6,TRBV28,.,few,CASLRQYNSPLHF,TGTGCCAGCTTAAGACAGTATAATTCACCCCTCCACTTT
TRBJ1-5,TRBV6-6,.,.,CASSSGNHFQHF,TGTGCCAGCAGCTCGGGGAATCACTTTCAGCATTTT
TRBJ2-3,TRBV28,.,.,CASRFMDDTDTQYF,TGTGCCAGCAGGTTCATGGACGACACAGATACGCAGTATTTT
TRBJ2-5,TRBV2,.,.,CASSEDPPGETQYF,TGTGCCAGCAGTGAAGACCCACCCGGGGAGACCCAGTACTTC
TRBJ2-5,TRBV6-5,.,.,CASSPRTDRETQYF,TGTGCCAGCAGCCCTCGGACAGATCGTGAGACCCAGTACTTC
TRBJ2-6,TRBV6-5,TRBD1,few,CASSYRTGGVGANVLTF,TGTGCCAGCAGTTACCGGACAGGGGGCGTTGGGGCCAACGTCCTGACTTTC
TRBJ2-2,TRBV28,.,.,CASSILTTGELFF,TGTGCCAGCAGTATACTGACCACCGGGGAGCTGTTTTTT
TRBJ2-1,TRBV20-1,TRBD2,few,CSAREGLAIHEQFF,TGCAGTGCTAGGGAGGGACTAGCGATCCATGAGCAGTTCTTC
TRBJ2-3,TRBV20-1,TRBD2,.,CSAPLVGTLAGETDTQYF,TGCAGTGCCCCTTTAGTTGGGACTCTAGCGGGGGAAACAGATACGCAGTATTTT
TRBJ2-5,TRBV4-1,.,few,CASSLRAELETQYF,TGCGCCAGCAGCCTCCGAGCCGAGTTGGAGACCCAGTACTTC
TRBJ1-5,TRBV28,.,few,CASSSTQGRLNQPQHF,TGTGCCAGCAGTTCCACCCAGGGACGGCTCAATCAGCCCCAGCATTTT
TRBJ1-1,TRBV20-1,.,.,CSASTRAEAFF,TGCAGTGCCTCTACAAGGGCCGAAGCTTTCTTT
TRBJ2-1,TRBV4-3,TRBD2,few,CASSQDLVAGGYNEQFF,TGCGCCAGCAGCCAAGATTTGGTTGCGGGGGGGTACAATGAGCAGTTCTTC
TRBJ2-7,TRBV7-9,.,few,CASSPKGLPYEQYF,TGTGCCAGCAGCCCCAAGGGACTTCCTTACGAGCAGTACTTC
TRBJ2-5,TRBV20-1,TRBD1,few,CSATKYRGMETQYF,TGCAGTGCCACAAAATACAGGGGAATGGAGACCCAGTACTTC
TRBJ2-3,TRBV12-3/TRBV12-4,.,.,CASSCLNTDTQYF,TGTGCCAGCAGTTGCCTGAACACAGATACGCAGTATTTT
TRBJ2-3,TRBV5-6,.,few,CASSLAGVGDTQYF,TGTGCCAGCAGCTTGGCGGGGGTGGGAGATACGCAGTATTTT
TRBJ2-6,TRBV20-1,.,.,CSAERANVLTF,TGCAGTGCTGAGCGGGCCAACGTCCTGACTTTC
TRBJ1-5,TRBV5-1,.,.,CASSSDGQSHQPQHF,TGCGCCAGCAGCTCGGACGGACAGTCTCATCAGCCCCAGCATTTT
TRBJ2-1,TRBV6-1,.,.,CASSVPGKEQFF,TGTGCCAGCAGTGTCCCAGGCAAGGAGCAGTTCTTC
TRBJ2-1,TRBV9,TRBD2,.,CASSVSSGGYSEQFF,TGTGCCAGCAGCGTCAGTAGCGGGGGCTACAGTGAGCAGTTCTTC
TRBJ1-6,TRBV6-2/TRBV6-3,.,.,CASSYYRANSPLHF,TGTGCCAGCAGTTACTACAGGGCAAATTCACCCCTCCACTTT
TRBJ1-5,TRBV12-3/TRBV12-4,.,.,CASSFGKYQPQHF,TGTGCCAGCAGTTTTGGCAAATATCAGCCCCAGCATTTT
TRBJ2-1,TRBV6-5,.,few,CAAVGGPYNEQFF,TGTGCCGCGGTTGGGGGCCCCTACAATGAGCAGTTCTTC
TRBJ1-2,TRBV18,.,.,CASSTGAGLYGYTF,TGTGCCAGCTCTACGGGCGCAGGCCTCTATGGCTACACCTTC
TRBJ2-1,TRBV28,TRBD2,few,CATISGARYNEQFF,TGTGCCACCATTAGCGGGGCCCGCTACAATGAGCAGTTCTTC
TRBJ2-1,TRBV9,.,few,CASSEGDYNEQFF,TGTGCCAGCAGCGAGGGGGATTACAATGAGCAGTTCTTC
TRBJ2-5,TRBV6-4,.,.,CASSERAGAQETQYF,TGTGCCAGCAGTGAGCGGGCAGGGGCCCAAGAGACCCAGTACTTC
TRBJ2-7,TRBV20-1,TRBD1,.,CSATGQGLTYGQYF,TGCAGTGCCACGGGACAGGGCTTGACCTACGGGCAGTACTTC
TRBJ2-5,TRBV3-1,TRBD2,.,CASSQSSGRQETQYF,TGTGCCAGCAGCCAATCCAGCGGGAGGCAAGAGACCCAGTACTTC
TRBJ1-4,TRBV5-1,.,.,CASSRTVQSPATNEKLFF,TGCGCCAGCAGCCGGACAGTGCAGTCTCCCGCAACTAATGAAAAACTGTTTTTT
TRBJ2-7,TRBV28,.,.,CASRTNTGLYEQYF,TGTGCCAGCAGGACGAATACTGGACTGTACGAGCAGTACTTC
TRBJ1-1,TRBV27,TRBD1,.,CASSLSVDRAIEAFF,TGTGCCAGCAGTTTATCGGTGGACAGGGCGATTGAAGCTTTCTTT
TRBJ2-7,TRBV20-1,.,.,CSARDSRSSYEQYF,TGCAGTGCTAGAGACTCCCGGAGCTCCTACGAGCAGTACTTC
TRBJ2-5,TRBV20-1,TRBD2,.,CSARAVAGAKETQYF,TGCAGTGCACGGGCCGTAGCGGGGGCTAAAGAGACCCAGTACTTC
TRBJ2-3,TRBV7-2,.,few,CASSPRVSYTQYF,TGTGCCAGCAGCCCTCGGGTTAGCTATACGCAGTATTTT
TRBJ2-5,TRBV7-2,TRBD2,few,CASSLRLAGTKTRETQYF,TGTGCCAGCAGCTTAAGGCTAGCGGGTACGAAAACGCGAGAGACCCAGTACTTC
TRBJ2-7,TRBV5-6,.,many,CASSQVTGEQYF,TGTGCCAGCAGCCAGGTTACCGGCGAGCAGTACTTC
TRBJ2-4,TRBV13,TRBD2,few,CASSLVAGGQEQYF,TGTGCCAGCAGCTTAGTAGCGGGGGGTCAGGAGCAGTACTTC
TRBJ2-6,TRBV4-3,.,.,CASSQFAPGLSAGANVLTF,TGCGCCAGCAGCCAATTTGCGCCGGGACTCAGTGCCGGGGCCAACGTCCTGACTTTC
TRBJ2-5,TRBV21-1,.,.,CASPKWAGETQYF,TGTGCCAGCCCTAAGTGGGCCGGAGAGACCCAGTACTTC
TRBJ2-6,TRBV28,.,.,CASSQYLGPAGANVLTF,TGTGCCAGCAGCCAATACTTAGGGCCTGCTGGGGCCAACGTCCTGACTTTC
TRBJ1-2,TRBV11-3,.,.,CASSLGGDDYTF,TGTGCCAGCAGCTTAGGAGGGGATGACTACACCTTC
TRBJ1-1,TRBV27,.,.,CASSPHGGSTEAFF,TGTGCCAGCAGCCCTCACGGGGGTAGCACTGAAGCTTTCTTT
TRBJ2-7,TRBV6-2/TRBV6-3,TRBD2,.,CASRGDLTSGDTYEQYF,TGTGCCAGCAGGGGGGACTTGACTAGCGGGGACACCTACGAGCAGTACTTC
TRBJ2-6,TRBV5-1,TRBD1,.,CASGTRGTGISGANVLTF,TGCGCCAGCGGCACTAGAGGGACAGGGATCTCTGGGGCCAACGTCCTGACTTTC
TRBJ2-5,TRBV20-1,.,few,CSAPINRGSEQYF,TGCAGTGCCCCAATAAACCGGGGTAGTGAGCAGTACTTC